This T cell receptor beta chain was obtained from a study of regulatory T cells in long-lasting Graves disease. About the study: By definition, persistent Graves' disease involved antithyroid drugs for over 5 years alongside positive TSH receptor antibodies.

iRepertoire HTBI primers and Arm-PCR of CDR3 regions built TCR beta libraries. TCRdb fed the multiplex PCR reads into MiXCR, producing one record per CDR3 protein. Of about 660,000 distinct CDR3 sequences listed, 30% are singletons. Time point given: persistent/refractory GD, antithyroid drugs over 5 years with positive TRAb. PBMC RNA served as the TCR library source. The CDR3 is made up of 13 amino acids. The ends lost 4 bases at V and 3 bases at J; junction bases unmatched: 2. CDR1 and CDR2 (germline): SQVTM, ANQGSEA. To note about this clonotype: Its antigen is unknown.

Notes on the study in general: Preferential use of TRBV28, TRBJ1-2 and TRBJ2-5 was seen in persistent disease. Between persistent patients, thousands of public clonotypes were shared, exceeding the 966 shared between new patients.

This chain uses TRBV29-1 with TRBJ2-2; 7 nucleotides agree with TRBD2. The sample in question was peripheral blood mononuclear cells (PBMCs), obtained when the disease was refractory, from a patient treated with antithyroid drugs. The source is a female donor with Graves disease. CDR3 amino acids: CSVGGGYTGELFF. For the CDR3, the DNA is TGCAGCGTTGGGGGGGGTTACACCGGGGAGCTGTTTTTT.